The 3 T cell receptor beta chains listed next were all sequenced from one sample in a study of blood T cell repertoires in COVID-19 (TCRdb year 2020). The library relied on the immunoSEQ multiplex PCR assay. TCRdb's version of the immuneACCESS table is confined to in-frame rearrangements and falls short of the full clone set. An unresolved V gene accounts for under half of the shortfall where checked; the remainder is of unknown origin. The sample data list about 140,000 clones, and almost 80% of these were observed just once. The ten largest clones take up about 3.2% of the sample. The sample consisted of PBMCs or T cells enriched from blood (not recorded which). These receptors all come from a woman in her forties or fifties who had recovered from COVID-19.

This chain connects TRBV2 to TRBJ2-5; 8 bases fit TRBD1. V gave up 7 bases and J gave up 2 bases; unmatched junction bases: 9. CDR3 length: 15 amino acids. The germline V gene has CDR1 SNHLY and CDR2 FYNNEI. The CDR3 reads CASTIGQGAQETQYF. CDR3 bases: TGTGCCAGCACAATAGGACAGGGCGCTCAAGAGACCCAGTACTTC.

V is TRBV10-3 and J is TRBJ1-5; 7 bases are shared with TRBD1. The CDR3 is 15 residues long. Germline assignment: CDR1 ENHRY and CDR2 SYGVKD. The V segment lost 2 bases and the J segment 4 bases; nucleotides outside the gene matches: 5. The DNA of the CDR3 is TGTGCCATCAGTGAGAGGGGGACAGAAAATCAGCCCCAGCATTTT. It translates to CAISERGTENQPQHF.

The chain joins TRBV4-2 to TRBJ2-5, with 9 positions matching TRBD2. The V segment lost 0 bases and the J segment 4 bases; nucleotides outside the gene matches: 9. This CDR3 is built from 17 residues. Per the germline V gene, CDR1 is LGHNA and CDR2 is YNFKEQ. The CDR3 spells CASSQEYERGAGETQYF. The CDR3 DNA sequence: TGTGCCAGCAGCCAAGAGTACGAGCGGGGGGCGGGAGAGACCCAGTACTTC.